The source of this T cell receptor (beta chain) is a study of T cell clones after liver transplantation. CDR3 size: 16 residues. Germline loops: CDR1 SGHTA, CDR2 FQGNSA. Deletions cut 5 bases from V and 1 base from J, with 17 bases between. Produced via immunoSEQ multiplex PCR; TCRdb's table is partial and in-frame only. The table lists about 80,000 clones, roughly 85% of them singletons. This rearrangement joins TRBV7-2 to TRBJ2-5, with no clear D. The TCR comes from a human patient who received a liver transplant. T cells may partly derive from the graft donor. Sequences were derived from CD4+ T cells from blood, sampled 46 months after liver transplant. The CDR3 nucleotides are TGTGCCAGCAGCCCGGCGGTGAGTCGAGTCCAAGAGACCCAGTACTTC. Its translation: CASSPAVSRVQETQYF.